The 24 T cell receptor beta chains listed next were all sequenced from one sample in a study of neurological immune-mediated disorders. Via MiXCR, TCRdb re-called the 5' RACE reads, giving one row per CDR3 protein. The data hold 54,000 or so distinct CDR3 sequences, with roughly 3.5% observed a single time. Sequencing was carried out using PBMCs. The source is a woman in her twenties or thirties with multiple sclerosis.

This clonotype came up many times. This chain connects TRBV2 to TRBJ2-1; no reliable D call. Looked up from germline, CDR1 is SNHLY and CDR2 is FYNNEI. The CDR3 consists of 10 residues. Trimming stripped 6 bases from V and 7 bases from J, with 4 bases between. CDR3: CASRGNEQFF. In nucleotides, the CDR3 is TGTGCCAGCAGGGGGAATGAGCAGTTCTTC.

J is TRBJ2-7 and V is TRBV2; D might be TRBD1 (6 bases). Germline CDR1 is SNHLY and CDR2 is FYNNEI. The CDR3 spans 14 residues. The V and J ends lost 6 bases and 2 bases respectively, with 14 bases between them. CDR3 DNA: TGTGCCAGCAGGACCCAGGGGCTACCCTACGAGCAGTACTTC. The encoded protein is CASRTQGLPYEQYF.

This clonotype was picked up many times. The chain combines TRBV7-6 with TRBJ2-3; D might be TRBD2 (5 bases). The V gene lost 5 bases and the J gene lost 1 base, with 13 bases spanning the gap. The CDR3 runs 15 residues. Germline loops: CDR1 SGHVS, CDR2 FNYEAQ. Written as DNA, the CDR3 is TGTGCCAGCAGCCGTCATCACGGGGGCACAGATACGCAGTATTTT. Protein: CASSRHHGGTDTQYF. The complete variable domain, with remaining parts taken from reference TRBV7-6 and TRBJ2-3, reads GAGVSQSPRYKVTKRGQDVALRCDPISGHVSLYWYRQALGQGPEFLTYFNYEAQQDKSGLPNDRFSAERPEGSISTLTIQRTEQRDSAMYRCASSRHHGGTDTQYFGPGTRLTVL.

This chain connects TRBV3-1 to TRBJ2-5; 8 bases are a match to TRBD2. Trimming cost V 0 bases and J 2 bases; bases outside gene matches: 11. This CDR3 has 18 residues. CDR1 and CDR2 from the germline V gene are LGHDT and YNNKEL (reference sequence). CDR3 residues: CASSQDWTEAGAQETQYF. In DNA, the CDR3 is TGTGCCAGCAGCCAAGATTGGACTGAAGCGGGGGCTCAAGAGACCCAGTACTTC.

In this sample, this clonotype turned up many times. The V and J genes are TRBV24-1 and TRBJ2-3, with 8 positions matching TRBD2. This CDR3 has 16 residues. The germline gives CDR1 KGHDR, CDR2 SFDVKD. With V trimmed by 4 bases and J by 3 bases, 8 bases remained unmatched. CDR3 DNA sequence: TGTGCCACCAGTGACCCCGGGGGGGTCGAGACAGATACGCAGTATTTT. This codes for CATSDPGGVETDTQYF.

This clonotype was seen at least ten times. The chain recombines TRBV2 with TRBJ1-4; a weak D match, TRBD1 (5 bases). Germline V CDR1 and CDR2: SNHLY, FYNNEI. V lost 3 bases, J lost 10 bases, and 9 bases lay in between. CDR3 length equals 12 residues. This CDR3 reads CASSDSGGKLFF. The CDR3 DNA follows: TGTGCCAGCAGTGATTCGGGGGGAAAACTGTTTTTT.

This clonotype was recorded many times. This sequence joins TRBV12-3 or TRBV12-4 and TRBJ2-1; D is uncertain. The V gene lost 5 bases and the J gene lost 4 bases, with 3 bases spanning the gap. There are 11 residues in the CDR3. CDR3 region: CASSQYNEQFF. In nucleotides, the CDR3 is TGTGCCAGCAGTCAGTACAATGAGCAGTTCTTC.

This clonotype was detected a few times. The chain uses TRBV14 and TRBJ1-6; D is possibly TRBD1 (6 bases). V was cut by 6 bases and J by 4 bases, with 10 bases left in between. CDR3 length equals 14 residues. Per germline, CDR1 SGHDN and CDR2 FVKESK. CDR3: CASRGGSYNSPLHF. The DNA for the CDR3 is TGTGCCAGCAGAGGGGGTTCATATAATTCACCCCTCCACTTT.

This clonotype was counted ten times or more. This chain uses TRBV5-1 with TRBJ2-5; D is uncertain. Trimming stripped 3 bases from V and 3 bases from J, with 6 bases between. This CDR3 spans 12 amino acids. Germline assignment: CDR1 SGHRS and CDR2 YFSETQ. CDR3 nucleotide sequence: TGCGCCAGCAGCTCACCTAAAGAGACCCAGTACTTC. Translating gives CASSSPKETQYF.

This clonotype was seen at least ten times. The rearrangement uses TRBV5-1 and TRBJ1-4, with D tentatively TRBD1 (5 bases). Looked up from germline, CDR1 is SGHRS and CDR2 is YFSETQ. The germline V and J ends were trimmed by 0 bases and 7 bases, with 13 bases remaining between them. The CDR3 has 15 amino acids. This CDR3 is CASSLAGGSGEKLFF. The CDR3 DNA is TGCGCCAGCAGCTTGGCTGGGGGTTCCGGTGAAAAACTGTTTTTT.

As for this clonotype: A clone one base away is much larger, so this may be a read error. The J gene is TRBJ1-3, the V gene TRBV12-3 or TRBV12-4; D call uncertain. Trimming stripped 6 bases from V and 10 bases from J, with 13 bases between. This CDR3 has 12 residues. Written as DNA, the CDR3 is TGTGCCAGCAGGGCAGCGTTGAAAACCATATATTTT. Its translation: CASRAALKTIYF.

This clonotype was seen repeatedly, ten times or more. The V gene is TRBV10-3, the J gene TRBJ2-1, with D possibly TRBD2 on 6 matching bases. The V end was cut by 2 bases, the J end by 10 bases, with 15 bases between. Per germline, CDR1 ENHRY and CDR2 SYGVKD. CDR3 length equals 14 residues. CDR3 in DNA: TGTGCCATCAGTGAGGAGGGTAGCGGTATAGAGCAGTTCTTC. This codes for CAISEEGSGIEQFF.

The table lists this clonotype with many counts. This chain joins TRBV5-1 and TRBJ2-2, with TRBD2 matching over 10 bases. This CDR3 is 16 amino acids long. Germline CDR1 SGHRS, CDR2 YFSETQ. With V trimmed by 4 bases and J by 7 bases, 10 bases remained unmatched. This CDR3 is CASSPFSGGAGGELFF. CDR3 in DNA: TGCGCCAGCAGCCCGTTCAGCGGGGGGGCCGGCGGGGAGCTGTTTTTT.

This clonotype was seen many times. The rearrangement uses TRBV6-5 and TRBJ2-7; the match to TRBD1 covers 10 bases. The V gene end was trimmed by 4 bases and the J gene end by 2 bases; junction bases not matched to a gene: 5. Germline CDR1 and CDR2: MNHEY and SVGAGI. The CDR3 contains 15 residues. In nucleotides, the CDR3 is TGTGCCAGCAGTTCACGGGGACAGGGGACCTACGAGCAGTACTTC. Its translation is CASSSRGQGTYEQYF.

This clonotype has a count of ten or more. CDR3 protein: CASSLAWGEQFF. CDR3 DNA: TGCGCCAGCAGCTTGGCGTGGGGGGAGCAGTTCTTC. V gene TRBV5-1 combines with J gene TRBJ2-1, with D perhaps being TRBD1 or TRBD2 (5 bases each). Trimming cost V 0 bases and J 10 bases, with 8 bases left between them. Germline values: CDR1 SGHRS, CDR2 YFSETQ. The CDR3 is 12 residues long.

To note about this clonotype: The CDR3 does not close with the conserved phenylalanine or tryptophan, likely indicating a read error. The CDR3 nucleotides read TGTGCCAGCAGCTTATCTGGGGGTAAACGAACGAGCTCCTATAATTCACCCCTCCACTAT. Amino acids: CASSLSGGKRTSSYNSPLHY. The chain carries TRBV7-9 and TRBJ1-6, with D perhaps matching TRBD1 (5 bases). The CDR3 runs 20 residues. Germline V CDR1 and CDR2: SEHNR, FQNEAQ (reference sequence). Trimming cost V 2 bases and J 0 bases, with 20 bases left between them.

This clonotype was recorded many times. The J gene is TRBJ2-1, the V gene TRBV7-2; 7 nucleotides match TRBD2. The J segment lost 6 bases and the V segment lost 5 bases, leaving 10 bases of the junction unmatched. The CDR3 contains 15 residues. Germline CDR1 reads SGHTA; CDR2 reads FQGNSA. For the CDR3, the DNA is TGTGCCAGCAGCCCAGGACTAGGGTGGCGCAATGAGCAGTTCTTC. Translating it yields CASSPGLGWRNEQFF.

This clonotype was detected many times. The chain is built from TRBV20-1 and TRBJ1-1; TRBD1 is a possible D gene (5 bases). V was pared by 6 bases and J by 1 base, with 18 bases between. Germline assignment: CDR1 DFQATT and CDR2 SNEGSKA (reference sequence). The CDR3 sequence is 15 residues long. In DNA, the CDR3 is TGCAGTGCGTATCGGCGGGGGACCCGGAACACTGAAGCTTTCTTT. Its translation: CSAYRRGTRNTEAFF.

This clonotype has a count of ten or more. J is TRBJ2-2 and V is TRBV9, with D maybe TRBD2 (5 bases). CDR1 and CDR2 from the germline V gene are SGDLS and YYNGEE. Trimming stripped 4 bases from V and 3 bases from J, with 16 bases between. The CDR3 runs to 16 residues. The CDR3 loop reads CASSTRRGYDTGELFF. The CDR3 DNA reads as TGTGCCAGCAGCACCCGCCGGGGTTACGACACCGGGGAGCTGTTTTTT.

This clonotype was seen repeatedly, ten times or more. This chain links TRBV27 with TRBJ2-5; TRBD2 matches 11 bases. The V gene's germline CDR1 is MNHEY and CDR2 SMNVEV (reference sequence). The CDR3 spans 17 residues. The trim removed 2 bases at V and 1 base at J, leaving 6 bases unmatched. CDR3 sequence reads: CASSLVAGGPRQETQYF. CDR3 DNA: TGTGCCAGCAGTTTAGTAGCGGGGGGGCCTCGCCAAGAGACCCAGTACTTC.

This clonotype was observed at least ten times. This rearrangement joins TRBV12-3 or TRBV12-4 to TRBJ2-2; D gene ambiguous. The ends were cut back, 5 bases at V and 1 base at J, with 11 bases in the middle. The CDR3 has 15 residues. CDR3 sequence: CASSPHSGNTGELFF. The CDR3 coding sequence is TGTGCCAGCAGTCCCCACTCCGGGAACACCGGGGAGCTGTTTTTT.

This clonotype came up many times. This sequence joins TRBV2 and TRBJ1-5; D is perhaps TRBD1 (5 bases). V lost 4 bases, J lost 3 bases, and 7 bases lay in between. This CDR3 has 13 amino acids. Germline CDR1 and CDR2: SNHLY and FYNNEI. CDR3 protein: CASSAGANQPQHF. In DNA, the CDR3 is TGTGCCAGCAGTGCTGGGGCCAATCAGCCCCAGCATTTT.

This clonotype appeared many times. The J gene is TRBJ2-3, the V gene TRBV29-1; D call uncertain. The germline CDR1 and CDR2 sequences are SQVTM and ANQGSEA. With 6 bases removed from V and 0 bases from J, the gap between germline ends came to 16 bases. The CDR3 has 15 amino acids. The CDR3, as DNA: TGCAGCGTCGTTAGAATCGGTCCTAGCACAGATACGCAGTATTTT. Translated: CSVVRIGPSTDTQYF.

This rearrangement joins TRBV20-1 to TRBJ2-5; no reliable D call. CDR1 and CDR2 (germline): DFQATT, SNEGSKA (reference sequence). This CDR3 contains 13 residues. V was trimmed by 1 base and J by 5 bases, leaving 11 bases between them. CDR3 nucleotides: TGCAGTGCTAGAGTCGGCCTATTGGAGACCCAGTACTTC. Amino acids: CSARVGLLETQYF.